The 23 T cell receptor beta chains below were found in one sample sequenced in a study of blood T cells in healthy people across ages. A second roughly 6 to 12 cycle PCR used barcoded and J-beta primers. One entry per CDR3 protein results from TCRdb running MiXCR on the 5' RACE reads. The data hold 850,000 to 1,000,000 distinct CDR3 sequences, with just over 50% observed a single time. The sequenced sample was blood. These receptors originate from a woman aged 60-75 years in good health.

The chain has TRBV7-6 and TRBJ2-5; possibly TRBD2 for D (6 bases). The DNA end is more similar to TRBJ2-7, so the J call may be wrong. CDR3 length equals 14 residues. In germline, CDR1 is SGHVS, CDR2 FNYEAQ. DNA of the CDR3: TGTGCCAGCAGCTTTAAGGGAGGCACCTGCGAGCAGTACTTC. Translated: CASSFKGGTCEQYF.

This sequence joins TRBV12-3 or TRBV12-4 and TRBJ2-7; 15 bases fit TRBD2. V lost 5 bases, J lost 1 base, and 6 bases stayed unmatched. This CDR3 region has 17 residues. The CDR3 DNA is TGTGCCAGCAGTCCGGGGACTAGCGGGAGGACTTCCTACGAGCAGTACTTC. It translates to CASSPGTSGRTSYEQYF.

Note on this clonotype: With a much larger clone just one base away, this may be a read error. The DNA is left out, because the CDR3 cannot be placed on it with certainty; the CDR3 is given as TCRdb lists it. This rearrangement joins TRBV4-1 to TRBJ2-4; no DNA check was done on the table's D call, TRBD1. Germline values: CDR1 MGHRA, CDR2 YSYEKL. Counting both end residues, the CDR3 totals 17 amino acids. This CDR3 is CARGKWAIGSCENIRYF.

This clonotype was counted once. This chain links TRBV24-1 with TRBJ2-2; no clear D. The CDR3 length is 15 residues. V was clipped by 3 bases and J by 0 bases, with 7 bases between them. Germline V CDR1 and CDR2: KGHDR, SFDVKD. CDR3 loop: CATSDRQPNTGELFF. CDR3 coding DNA: TGTGCCACCAGTGATCGACAACCGAACACCGGGGAGCTGTTTTTT.

This chain connects TRBV3-1 to TRBJ2-5, with 7 positions matching TRBD1. Trimming cost V 1 base and J 2 bases; bases outside gene matches: 1. This CDR3 spans 14 amino acids. Per germline, CDR1 LGHDT and CDR2 YNNKEL (reference sequence). CDR3 nucleotides: TGTGCCAGCAGCCAAGGGGGACAGCAAGAGACCCAGTACTTC. As protein: CASSQGGQQETQYF.

The rearrangement joins TRBV9 to TRBJ2-7; maybe TRBD1 (6 bases). Trimming removed 4 bases from V and 4 bases from J, with 18 bases in between. This CDR3 region has 15 residues. Germline V gene lookup returns CDR1 SGDLS and CDR2 YYNGEE. CDR3 amino acids: CASSRDRDNLYEQYF. CDR3 bases: TGTGCCAGCAGCAGGGACCGGGACAATCTTTACGAGCAGTACTTC.

The J gene is TRBJ1-2, the V gene TRBV3-1, with a tentative D call TRBD1 (6 bases). CDR1 LGHDT and CDR2 YNNKEL come from the germline V gene (reference sequence). CDR3 length: 15 amino acids. V was pared by 1 base and J by 4 bases, with 13 bases between. The chain's CDR3 is CASSQGVQGFYGYTF. CDR3 nucleotide sequence: TGTGCCAGCAGCCAAGGTGTTCAGGGGTTCTATGGCTACACCTTC.

J is TRBJ2-7 and V is TRBV12-3 or TRBV12-4; TRBD2 agrees at 11 bases. The CDR3 loop spans 14 amino acids. V shed 6 bases, J shed 3 bases, and the junction held 4 bases outside the gene matches. The DNA for the CDR3 is TGTGCCAGCAGGGCTAGCGGGAGGCTCTACGAGCAGTACTTC. This gives the protein CASRASGRLYEQYF.

The chain uses TRBV11-2 and TRBJ2-3; D gene uncertain. The CDR3 consists of 12 residues. Trimming removed 5 bases at V and 1 base at J, with 4 bases between. Germline V gene sequence: CDR1 SGHAT, CDR2 FQNNGV. The DNA for the CDR3 is TGTGCCAGCAGCAAGCGCACAGATACGCAGTATTTT. Its translation: CASSKRTDTQYF. The entire variable domain, with the rest obtained from reference TRBV11-2 and TRBJ2-3, is as follows: EAGVAQSPRYKIIEKRQSVAFWCNPISGHATLYWYQQILGQGPKLLIQFQNNGVVDDSQLPKDRFSAERLKGVDSTLKIQPAKLEDSAVYLCASSKRTDTQYFGPGTRLTVL.

This sequence joins TRBV20-1 and TRBJ2-7; TRBD2 matches at 8 bases. With 1 base clipped from V and 1 base from J, the junction kept 6 bases outside the gene matches. The germline V gene encodes CDR1 DFQATT and CDR2 SNEGSKA (reference sequence). The length of the CDR3 is 15 residues. DNA for the CDR3: TGCAGTGCTAGAGGTCGTAGCGGGGAGTCCTACGAGCAGTACTTC. Its translation is CSARGRSGESYEQYF.

The chain carries TRBV12-3 or TRBV12-4 and TRBJ1-4; D unclear. The CDR3 is 15 amino acids. Trimming removed 5 bases from V and 6 bases from J, with 16 bases in between. The CDR3: CASSPQGFDDEKLFF. The CDR3 DNA follows: TGTGCCAGCAGTCCTCAAGGGTTCGACGATGAAAAACTGTTTTTT.

The CDR3 loop reads CASSLPKGRDTQYF. The CDR3 DNA follows: TGTGCCAGCAGTTTACCAAAGGGGCGAGATACGCAGTATTTT. This sequence joins TRBV7-9 and TRBJ2-3, with TRBD1 as a possible D gene (5 bases). The CDR3 spans 14 residues. CDR1 is SEHNR and CDR2 is FQNEAQ in the germline V gene (reference sequence). Trimming removed 6 bases from V and 5 bases from J, with 15 bases in between.

The CDR3 DNA is TGCGCCAGCTTCCCGGGACTAGCGTTCACAGATACGCAGTATTTT. Translating gives CASFPGLAFTDTQYF. The chain employs TRBV5-1 and TRBJ2-3, with 10 bases identical to TRBD2. CDR3 length: 15 amino acids. The germline CDR1 and CDR2 sequences are SGHRS and YFSETQ. The J segment lost 2 bases and the V segment lost 7 bases, leaving 7 bases of the junction unmatched.

V gene TRBV29-1 combines with J gene TRBJ1-2; 7 bases line up with TRBD1. The V gene end was trimmed by 5 bases and the J gene end by 7 bases; junction bases not matched to a gene: 7. The CDR3 covers 12 residues. Germline V lookup: CDR1 SQVTM, CDR2 ANQGSEA. CDR3 sequence reads: CSVRLQGSGYTF. DNA of the CDR3: TGCAGCGTTCGACTACAGGGGAGTGGCTACACCTTC.

The gene calls are TRBV2 and TRBJ2-7; D might be TRBD1 or TRBD2, each matching 5 bases. Per germline, CDR1 SNHLY and CDR2 FYNNEI. V lost 8 bases, J lost 1 base, and 18 bases lay in between. There are 15 residues in the CDR3. CDR3 DNA sequence: TGTGCCAGCCTGGGGCTTCGAAGGAGGTCCTACGAGCAGTACTTC. This sequence encodes CASLGLRRRSYEQYF.

With regard to this clonotype: It may be a read error: a sequence one base away is much more abundant. The chain links TRBV18 to TRBJ2-1, with D perhaps matching TRBD2 (6 bases). The DNA end is a closer match to TRBJ2-7, so the J assignment may be wrong. CDR3 length: 16 residues. Germline values: CDR1 KGHSH, CDR2 LQKENI. CDR3 sequence: CASSPSPTRYLHEQYF. The CDR3 DNA reads TGTGCCAGCTCACCGTCTCCGACTAGATATTTACATGAGCAGTACTTC.

This clonotype has a handful of counts. The rearrangement uses TRBV10-2 and TRBJ2-7; tentatively, D is TRBD2 (6 bases). The CDR3 is 16 residues long. V dropped 6 bases and J dropped 0 bases, with 18 bases sitting between them. Looked up from germline, CDR1 is WSHSY and CDR2 is SAAADI. The CDR3 bases are TGCGCCAGCAGAAAAGATTCTAGCGCCGACTCCTACGAGCAGTACTTC. The encoded protein is CASRKDSSADSYEQYF.

This clonotype occurred a few times. The J gene is TRBJ2-1, the V gene TRBV9, with D hard to call. Trimming shortened V by 3 bases and J by 5 bases, and 9 bases separated the two germline ends. The CDR3 length is 13 residues. The germline V gene encodes CDR1 SGDLS and CDR2 YYNGEE. CDR3 amino acids: CASSAGPNNEQFF. CDR3 nucleotides: TGTGCCAGCAGCGCGGGTCCGAACAATGAGCAGTTCTTC.

A remark on this clonotype: A read error may explain this, as a much larger clone is one base away. The chain carries TRBV24-1 and TRBJ2-5; D gene ambiguous. This CDR3 has 16 amino acids. Germline V CDR1 and CDR2: KGHDR, SFDVKD. This CDR3 reads CATSDLSPLGRETRYF. Here the CDR3 DNA reads TGTGCCACCAGTGATTTGTCGCCCCTAGGGCGAGAGACCCGGTACTTC.

This chain connects TRBV7-2 to TRBJ2-3; D might be TRBD1 or TRBD2, each matching 5 bases. Per germline, CDR1 SGHTA and CDR2 FQGNSA. Trimming stripped 5 bases from V and 2 bases from J, with 17 bases between. The CDR3 covers 16 residues. In DNA, the CDR3 is TGTGCCAGCAGCCCGGGGCAACTCCAGACCACAGATACGCAGTATTTT. Translation gives CASSPGQLQTTDTQYF.

This clonotype was seen a handful of times. V gene TRBV7-2 combines with J gene TRBJ1-6; 11 nucleotides align to TRBD1. The CDR3 is 17 amino acids. CDR1 is SGHTA, CDR2 FQGNSA, per germline. The J segment lost 6 bases and the V segment lost 1 base, leaving 5 bases of the junction unmatched. The CDR3 nucleotides are TGTGCCAGCAGCTTAGTGGGACAGGGGGACTCTAATTCACCCCTCCACTTT. Translating it yields CASSLVGQGDSNSPLHF.

This clonotype has a count of ten or more. V is TRBV5-1 and J is TRBJ2-7; 8 nucleotides agree with TRBD2. Germline trimming cut 4 bases from V and 3 bases from J; bases unmatched to any gene: 3. Germline assignment: CDR1 SGHRS and CDR2 YFSETQ. The CDR3 extends over 13 amino acids. CDR3 in amino acids: CASSRGLDYEQYF. The CDR3 region has the DNA TGCGCCAGCAGCCGGGGACTAGACTACGAGCAGTACTTC.

This clonotype appeared a few times. V usage is TRBV28 and J usage is TRBJ1-6; 11 bases are a match to TRBD1. V trimming: 6 bases; J trimming: 14 bases; junction bases outside the gene matches: 6. This CDR3 has 13 amino acids. Germline-derived CDR1 and CDR2 are MDHEN and SYDVKM. The CDR3 here is CASRPGQGAALHF. The CDR3 region has the DNA TGTGCCAGCAGACCCGGACAGGGGGCGGCCCTCCACTTT.